The rows below give T cell receptor beta chains drawn from one sample of a study of cytomegalovirus exposure and HLA in healthy donors. Using immunoSEQ multiplex PCR, the repertoire was profiled, and TCRdb retains in-frame clones only, with some absent. The table lists approximately 150,000 clones. The specimen was PBMCs. The receptors derive from a woman aged 35 to 49 in good health and CMV-seronegative. CDR3s include the opening cysteine and the closing phenylalanine or tryptophan. The D gene is left open where the match is weak.

DNA: TGCGCCAGCAGCCAGACTAGCGGGGGGGTGGCCAATGAGCAGTTCTTC; CDR3: CASSQTSGGVANEQFF; D: TRBD2; J: TRBJ2-1; V: TRBV5-1
DNA: TGTGCCAGCAGCCCGTGGACAGGGAGCAATCAGCCCCAGCATTTT; CDR3: CASSPWTGSNQPQHF; D: TRBD1; J: TRBJ1-5; V: TRBV7-2
DNA: TGTGCCAGCCATGGACAGCAGGGCTACAATGAGCAGTTCTTC; CDR3: CASHGQQGYNEQFF; D: -; J: TRBJ2-1; V: TRBV28
DNA: TGCGCCAGCAGCACCCCGACATCGACGACAGATACGCAGTATTTT; CDR3: CASSTPTSTTDTQYF; D: -; J: TRBJ2-3; V: TRBV5-1
DNA: TGTGCCAGCAGCTTGGGGACAGGGAGGGACACTGAAGCTTTCTTT; CDR3: CASSLGTGRDTEAFF; D: TRBD1; J: TRBJ1-1; V: TRBV7-9
DNA: TGTGCCAGCAGTTTCCTCCCCAACTATGGCTACACCTTC; CDR3: CASSFLPNYGYTF; D: -; J: TRBJ1-2; V: TRBV28
DNA: TGTGCCAGCGGGAAGGGGGCGCAAAATAACTATGGCTACACCTTC; CDR3: CASGKGAQNNYGYTF; D: TRBD1; J: TRBJ1-2; V: TRBV28
DNA: TGTGCCAGCACCCCGAACGGGAACCCCTACGAGCAGTACTTC; CDR3: CASTPNGNPYEQYF; D: -; J: TRBJ2-7; V: TRBV28
DNA: TGTGCCAGCACCATTATGGGACAGGGAAATGAAAAACTGTTTTTT; CDR3: CASTIMGQGNEKLFF; D: TRBD1; J: TRBJ1-4; V: TRBV28
DNA: TGCAGCGTTGGACAGGGAGTAGATGGCTACACCTTC; CDR3: CSVGQGVDGYTF; D: TRBD1; J: TRBJ1-2; V: TRBV29-1
DNA: TGTGCCAGTAGTATCGCGGCGGGGGTGGCCACAGATACGCAGTATTTT; CDR3: CASSIAAGVATDTQYF; D: TRBD2; J: TRBJ2-3; V: TRBV19
DNA: TGTGCCAGCAGTAGTCTCGGGGGGGCGAAAAGCAATCAGCCCCAGCATTTT; CDR3: CASSSLGGAKSNQPQHF; D: -; J: TRBJ1-5; V: TRBV27
DNA: TGTGCCAGCAGCTTAAGGGGAATTATGAACACTGAAGCTTTCTTT; CDR3: CASSLRGIMNTEAFF; D: -; J: TRBJ1-1; V: TRBV7-2
DNA: TGTGCCAGCAGGCGTAATCAGGGAAGTGAAAAACTGTTTTTT; CDR3: CASRRNQGSEKLFF; D: -; J: TRBJ1-4; V: TRBV7-9
DNA: TGTGCCAGTAAACAGGGCGGGACTGAAGCTTTCTTT; CDR3: CASKQGGTEAFF; D: -; J: TRBJ1-1; V: TRBV19
DNA: TGCGCCAGCAGCTCAGCGGGGGGGTTGGACAATGAGCAGTTCTTC; CDR3: CASSSAGGLDNEQFF; D: TRBD2; J: TRBJ2-1; V: TRBV5-1
DNA: TGTGCCAGTAGTATCGGGTCTGGGGCCAACGTCCTGACTTTC; CDR3: CASSIGSGANVLTF; D: -; J: TRBJ2-6; V: TRBV19
DNA: TGTGCCAGCAGCTTAAAGACCGGGACAGGGAACTACGAGCAGTACTTC; CDR3: CASSLKTGTGNYEQYF; D: TRBD1; J: TRBJ2-7; V: TRBV7-9
DNA: TGTGCCAGCAGCTTCCTCCGGGACTACGAGCAGTACTTC; CDR3: CASSFLRDYEQYF; D: -; J: TRBJ2-7; V: TRBV11-3
DNA: TGTGCCAGCAGTACCGGGACAGGGGAAATGAGCTACACCTTC; CDR3: CASSTGTGEMSYTF; D: TRBD1; J: TRBJ1-2; V: TRBV28
DNA: TGTGCCAGCAGGTCGACAGGTTCCTCCTACGAGCAGTACTTC; CDR3: CASRSTGSSYEQYF; D: -; J: TRBJ2-7; V: TRBV7-9
DNA: TGTGCCAGCAGTCCCGGGACAGGCACTGAAGCTTTCTTT; CDR3: CASSPGTGTEAFF; D: TRBD1; J: TRBJ1-1; V: TRBV6-5
DNA: TGTGCCAGCAGCAAAGGGAGATCCAGAGGTGGTTCACCCCTCCACTTT; CDR3: CASSKGRSRGGSPLHF; D: -; J: TRBJ1-6; V: TRBV14
DNA: TGCGCCAGCAGCTTGGCAGGGTCAGATACGCAGTATTTT; CDR3: CASSLAGSDTQYF; D: -; J: TRBJ2-3; V: TRBV5-1
DNA: TGCGCCAGCAGTGAGAGTAAAGGGGGAAATGAGCAGTTCTTC; CDR3: CASSESKGGNEQFF; D: -; J: TRBJ2-1; V: TRBV10-2
DNA: TGTGCCAGCAGCCAGTACAGGGCTCATTCGAACACTGAAGCTTTCTTT; CDR3: CASSQYRAHSNTEAFF; D: -; J: TRBJ1-1; V: TRBV14
DNA: TGTGCCAGTAGTACACCCGGGGGGGCCGGAGAGACCCAGTACTTC; CDR3: CASSTPGGAGETQYF; D: TRBD2; J: TRBJ2-5; V: TRBV19
DNA: TGTGCCGGCAGTGAAGCAGACAGGGGTTGGGGCACTGAAGCTTTCTTT; CDR3: CAGSEADRGWGTEAFF; D: TRBD1; J: TRBJ1-1; V: TRBV6-1
DNA: TGTGCCAGTAGTCTGGACAGGGGGCGGCAGCCCCAGCATTTT; CDR3: CASSLDRGRQPQHF; D: TRBD1; J: TRBJ1-5; V: TRBV19
DNA: TGTGCCATCAGTTCAGGGGGAAATGGCTACACCTTC; CDR3: CAISSGGNGYTF; D: TRBD1; J: TRBJ1-2; V: TRBV10-3
DNA: TGTGCCAGCAGCCTTCTCCCTAAGAACACTGAAGCTTTCTTT; CDR3: CASSLLPKNTEAFF; D: -; J: TRBJ1-1; V: TRBV7-2
DNA: TGTGCCAGCGCCCCAGCAGGGGGCATGGGCACAGATACGCAGTATTTT; CDR3: CASAPAGGMGTDTQYF; D: TRBD1; J: TRBJ2-3; V: TRBV7-3
DNA: TGTGCCAGCAGCTTAGGGGCAGGGATAGAGACCCAGTACTTC; CDR3: CASSLGAGIETQYF; D: -; J: TRBJ2-5; V: TRBV7-9
DNA: TGTGCCAGCAGTACAGGGGGCGCGAATCCACCCCTCCACTTT; CDR3: CASSTGGANPPLHF; D: TRBD1; J: TRBJ1-6; V: TRBV6-5
DNA: TGCGCCAGCAGCCCGAACCCAGGGACAGGGTCTCGGACTGAAGCTTTCTTT; CDR3: CASSPNPGTGSRTEAFF; D: TRBD1; J: TRBJ1-1; V: TRBV5-1
DNA: TGTGCCAGTAGTTTTGAGACAGGTACCCTAGCCAAAAACATTCAGTACTTC; CDR3: CASSFETGTLAKNIQYF; D: -; J: TRBJ2-4; V: TRBV19
DNA: TGTGCCAGCGGGGGAGGGTACGGAAACACCATACATTTT; CDR3: CASGGGYGNTIHF; D: -; J: TRBJ1-3; V: TRBV7-2
DNA: TGTGCCAGCACCGAGACGTCAGGGCTCAATCAGCCCCAGCATTTT; CDR3: CASTETSGLNQPQHF; D: -; J: TRBJ1-5; V: TRBV7-2
DNA: TGTGCCAGCAGCCCCCCGAGGACAGCGAACACTGAAGCTTTCTTT; CDR3: CASSPPRTANTEAFF; D: -; J: TRBJ1-1; V: TRBV4-2
DNA: TGTGCCAGCAGTAGGTGGGACAGCCAGAACACTGAAGCTTTCTTT; CDR3: CASSRWDSQNTEAFF; D: -; J: TRBJ1-1; V: TRBV21-1